The TCR beta chain described here comes from a study of identical twins (dated by TCRdb to 2016 to 2018). About the study as a whole: TCR alpha and beta repertoires from monozygotic twins, unrelated adults of various ages and cord blood were deep-sequenced to test whether fetal clonotypes persist. Replicate twin experiments were performed at different times using different library preparation protocols to rule out contamination.

To prepare the library, 5' RACE was applied. The instrument was an Illumina HiSeq 2000. A universal primer binding site was added through template switching, and the final cDNA carried a unique molecular identifier so that TCR cDNA molecules could be counted accurately. Specific primers in the conserved constant-segment region were used to synthesize first-strand cDNA for TCR alpha and beta chains. To control for contamination, every cDNA library carried two barcodes: a SMART-Mk sample barcode plus Illumina barcodes. TruSeq adapter sequences and Illumina sample barcodes were added in two successive PCR steps. The Illumina HiSeq platform was used with custom primers to sequence TCR alpha and beta cDNA libraries. The authors' pipeline ran thus. MiGEC processed the raw reads to extract unique molecular identifiers, while MiXCR was used to determine the CDR3 positions. Recombination models were inferred per individual with the repgenHMM and IGoR tools using an EM algorithm. Shared clonotypes were analyzed with the tcR package in R, and sharing was normalized by the product of cloneset sizes. To study raw recombination without the effects of thymic and clonal selection, out-of-frame nonproductive sequences were analyzed. TCRdb reprocessing: public reads trimmed at Q25 with fastp, clones called with MiXCR, in-frame beta chains kept. Under each unique CDR3 protein, matching rows form one entry showing the most common genes and DNA. The V and J calls come from TCRdb's annotation, not from the publication. This sample comprises approximately 670,000 distinct CDR3 sequences, around 6.1% of them detected only once. The ten largest clones take up approximately 2% of the sample.

Only healthy Caucasian donors were included. The researchers also sequenced three unrelated adults who were not twins: a male aged 18 to 29, a male aged 50 to 59, and a female aged 50 to 59. Miltenyi CD45RO+ enrichment and human naive T-cell isolation kits were used to isolate memory (CD45RO+) and naive T cells from PBMC. This clonotype was counted a few times. Its antigen is unknown. No quality values exist for individual bases; no much larger clone is one base distant. V is shortened by 8 bases, J by 0 bases, and the region joining them spans 8 bases. The CDR3 runs 12 amino acids, cysteine and phenylalanine included. The sequence is cut down to CDR3 DNA, 36 bases in frame from base 1. CDR1 MNHEY and CDR2 SMNVEV were looked up in the germline V gene (reference sequence). The paper's findings and limits, for the study overall: Out-of-frame TCR alpha sharing in monozygotic twins was systematically underestimated by recombination models, whereas sharing between unrelated individuals was in agreement with the recombination models. Invariant T cells such as MAIT and iNKT could partly confound zero-insertion analyses, though diverse VJ usage argued against this for most clonotypes. Abundant cord blood beta clonotypes had fewer insertions, young adult naive repertoires showed a similar but weaker trend, and memory repertoires showed no such trend. A weaker excess of twin sharing was found in beta out-of-frame sequences because the signal-to-noise ratio was lowered by fewer shared sequences. Because the same donors could not be followed over many years, the conclusions depended on cross-sectional statistical analysis. Compared with coincidental sharing between unrelated individuals, an excess of low generation-probability sequences was observed among out-of-frame TCR alpha sequences shared between twins.

The sequence is built from TRBV27 and TRBJ2-7, with the D gene call left open. The material sequenced was naive T cells sorted from blood. Sample cell subset or site, as interpreted from the label and publication: cells isolated with a human naive T-cell isolation kit. The clonotype was recovered from a man in his late teens or twenties in good health. The DNA sequence is TGTGCCAGCGGGCAGACCTCCTACGAGCAGTACTTC. This is translated as CASGQTSYEQYF.